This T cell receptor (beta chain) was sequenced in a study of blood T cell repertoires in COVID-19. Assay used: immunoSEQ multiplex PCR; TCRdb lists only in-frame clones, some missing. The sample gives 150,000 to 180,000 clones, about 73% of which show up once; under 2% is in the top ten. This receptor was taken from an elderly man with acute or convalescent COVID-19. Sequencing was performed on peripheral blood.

The CDR3 reads CASSLMWDRDINYGYTF. The CDR3 nucleotides read TGTGCCAGCAGCTTGATGTGGGACAGAGACATTAACTATGGCTACACCTTC. V usage is TRBV7-2 and J usage is TRBJ1-2, with 7 bases aligning to TRBD1. Germline V gives CDR1 SGHTA, CDR2 FQGNSA. V shed 3 bases, J shed 1 base, and the junction held 11 bases outside the gene matches. The CDR3 is made up of 17 amino acids.